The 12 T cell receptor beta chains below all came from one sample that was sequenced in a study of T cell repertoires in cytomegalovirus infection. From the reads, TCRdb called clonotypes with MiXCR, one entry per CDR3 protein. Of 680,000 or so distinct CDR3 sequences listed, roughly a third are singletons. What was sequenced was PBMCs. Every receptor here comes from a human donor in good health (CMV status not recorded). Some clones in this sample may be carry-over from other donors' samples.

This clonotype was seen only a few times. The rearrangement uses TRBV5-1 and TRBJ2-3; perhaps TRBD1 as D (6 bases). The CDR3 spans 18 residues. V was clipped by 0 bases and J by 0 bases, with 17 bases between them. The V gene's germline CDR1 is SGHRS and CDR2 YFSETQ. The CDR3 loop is CASSLGLRDKTSTDTQYF. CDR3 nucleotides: TGCGCCAGCAGCTTGGGCCTCCGGGACAAAACTAGCACAGATACGCAGTATTTT.

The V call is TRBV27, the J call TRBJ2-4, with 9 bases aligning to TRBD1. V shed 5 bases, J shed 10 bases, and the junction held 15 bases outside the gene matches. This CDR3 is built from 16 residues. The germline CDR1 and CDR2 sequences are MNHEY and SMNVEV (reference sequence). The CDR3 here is CASSPGTGKMIRIQYF. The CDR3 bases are TGTGCCAGCAGTCCCGGGACAGGGAAAATGATAAGAATTCAGTACTTC.

The CDR3 loop reads CASSQEAAVSVLAFF. The CDR3 DNA reads as TGTGCCAGCAGCCAAGAGGCCGCCGTAAGTGTTCTAGCTTTCTTT. This chain joins TRBV4-2 and TRBJ1-1; D is ambiguous. V was trimmed by 0 bases and J by 10 bases, leaving 18 bases between them. Germline loops: CDR1 LGHNA, CDR2 YNFKEQ. CDR3 length: 15 residues.

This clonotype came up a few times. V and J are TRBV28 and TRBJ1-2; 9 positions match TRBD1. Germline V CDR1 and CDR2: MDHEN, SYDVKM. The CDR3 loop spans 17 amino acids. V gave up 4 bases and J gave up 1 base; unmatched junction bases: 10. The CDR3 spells CASSSPRTGVFNYGYTF. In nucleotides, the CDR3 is TGTGCCAGCAGTTCTCCCCGGACAGGGGTTTTTAACTATGGCTACACCTTC.

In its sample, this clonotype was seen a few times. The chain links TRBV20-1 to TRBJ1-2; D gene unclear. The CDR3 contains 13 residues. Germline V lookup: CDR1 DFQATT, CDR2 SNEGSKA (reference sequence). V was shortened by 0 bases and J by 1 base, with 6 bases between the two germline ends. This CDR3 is CSARDTVNYGYTF. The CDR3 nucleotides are TGCAGTGCTAGAGATACAGTTAACTATGGCTACACCTTC.

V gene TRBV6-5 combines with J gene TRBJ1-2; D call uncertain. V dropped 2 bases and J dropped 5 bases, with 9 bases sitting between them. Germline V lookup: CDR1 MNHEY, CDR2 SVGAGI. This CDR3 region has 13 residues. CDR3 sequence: CASSYVGIYGYTF. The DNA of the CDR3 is TGTGCCAGCAGTTACGTAGGGATTTATGGCTACACCTTC.

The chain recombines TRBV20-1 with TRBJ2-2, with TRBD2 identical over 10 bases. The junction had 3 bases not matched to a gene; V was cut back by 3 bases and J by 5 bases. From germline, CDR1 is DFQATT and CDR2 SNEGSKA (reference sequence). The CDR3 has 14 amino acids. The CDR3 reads CSASASGSTGELFF. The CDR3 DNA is TGCAGTGCTAGTGCTAGCGGGAGTACCGGGGAGCTGTTTTTT.

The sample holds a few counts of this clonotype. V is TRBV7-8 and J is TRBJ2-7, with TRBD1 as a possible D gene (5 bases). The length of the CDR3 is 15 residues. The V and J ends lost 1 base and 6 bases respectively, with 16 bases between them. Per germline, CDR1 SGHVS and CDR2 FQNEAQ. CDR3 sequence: CASSLEGAGSLEQYF. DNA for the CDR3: TGTGCCAGCAGCTTAGAAGGGGCCGGTTCTCTCGAGCAGTACTTC.

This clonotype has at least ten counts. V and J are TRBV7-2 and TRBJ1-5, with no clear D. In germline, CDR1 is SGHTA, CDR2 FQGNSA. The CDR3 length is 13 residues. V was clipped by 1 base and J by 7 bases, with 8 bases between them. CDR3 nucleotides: TGTGCCAGCAGCTTAGGTCCCGCGCAGCCCCAGCATTTT. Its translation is CASSLGPAQPQHF.

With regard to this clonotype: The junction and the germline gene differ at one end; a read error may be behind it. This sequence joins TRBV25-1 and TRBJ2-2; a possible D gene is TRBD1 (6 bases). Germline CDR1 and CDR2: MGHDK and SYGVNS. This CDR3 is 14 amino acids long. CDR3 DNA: TGTGCCAGCAGGAACAGGGATCGAACCGGGGAGCTGTTATTT. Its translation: CASRNRDRTGELLF.

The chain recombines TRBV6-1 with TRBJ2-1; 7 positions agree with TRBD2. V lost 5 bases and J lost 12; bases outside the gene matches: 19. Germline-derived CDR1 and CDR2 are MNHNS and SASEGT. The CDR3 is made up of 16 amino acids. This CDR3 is CASSFRAGTIKTRQFF. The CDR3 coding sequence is TGTGCCAGCAGTTTCAGAGCCGGGACTATCAAAACTCGGCAGTTCTTC.

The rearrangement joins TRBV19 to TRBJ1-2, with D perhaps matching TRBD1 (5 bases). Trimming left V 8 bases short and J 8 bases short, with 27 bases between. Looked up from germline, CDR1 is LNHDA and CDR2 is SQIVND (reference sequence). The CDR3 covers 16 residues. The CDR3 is CASLYPQGGNGYGYTF. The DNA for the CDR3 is TGTGCCAGTCTCTACCCCCAGGGCGGCAATGGGTACGGCTACACCTTC.